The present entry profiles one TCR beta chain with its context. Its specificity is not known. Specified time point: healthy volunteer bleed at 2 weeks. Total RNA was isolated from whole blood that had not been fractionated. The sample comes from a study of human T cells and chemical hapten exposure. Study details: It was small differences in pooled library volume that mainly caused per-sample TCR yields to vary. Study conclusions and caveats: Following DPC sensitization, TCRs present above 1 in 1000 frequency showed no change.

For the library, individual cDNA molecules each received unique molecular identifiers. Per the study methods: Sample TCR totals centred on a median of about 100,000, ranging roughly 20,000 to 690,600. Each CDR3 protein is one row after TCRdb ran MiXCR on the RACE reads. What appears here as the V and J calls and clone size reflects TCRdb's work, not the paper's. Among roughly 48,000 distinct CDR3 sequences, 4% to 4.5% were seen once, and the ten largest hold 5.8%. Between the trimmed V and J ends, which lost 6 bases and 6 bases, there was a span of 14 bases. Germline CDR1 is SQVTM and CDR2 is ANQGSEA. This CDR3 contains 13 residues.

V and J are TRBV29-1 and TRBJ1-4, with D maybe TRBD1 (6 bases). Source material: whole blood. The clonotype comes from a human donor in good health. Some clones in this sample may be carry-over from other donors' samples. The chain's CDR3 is CSVGGTVDEKLFF. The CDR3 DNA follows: TGCAGCGTGGGGGGCACAGTGGATGAAAAACTGTTTTTT.